These 20 T cell receptor beta chains were sequenced from one sample in a study of blood T cell repertoires in COVID-19. Data came from immunoSEQ multiplex PCR; TCRdb stores just in-frame clones and leaves some out. The sample holds around 300,000 clones, approximately 90% seen once. The sequencing sample was made of peripheral blood. Source of these receptors: a woman aged 45-60 years with COVID-19, enrolled during active disease.

V is TRBV18 and J is TRBJ2-1, with 9 bases lining up with TRBD1. With 4 bases clipped from V and 4 bases from J, the junction kept 5 bases outside the gene matches. The germline CDR1 and CDR2 sequences are KGHSH and LQKENI. The CDR3 consists of 15 residues. CDR3 in DNA: TGTGCCAGCTCACTAGGGACAGGGACGTACAATGAGCAGTTCTTC. It specifies CASSLGTGTYNEQFF.

The CDR3 protein is CASSQIPGQGAVGNQPQHF. The CDR3, as DNA: TGCGCCAGCAGCCAAATACCGGGACAGGGGGCGGTTGGCAATCAGCCCCAGCATTTT. The chain couples TRBV4-1 to TRBJ1-5, with 12 bases matching TRBD1. The CDR3 runs to 19 residues. Per germline, CDR1 MGHRA and CDR2 YSYEKL. The J segment lost 2 bases and the V segment lost 2 bases, leaving 10 bases of the junction unmatched.

The J gene is TRBJ2-3, the V gene TRBV6-5, with TRBD1 identical over 10 bases. The trim removed 6 bases at V and 6 bases at J, leaving 9 bases unmatched. Per germline, CDR1 MNHEY and CDR2 SVGAGI. The CDR3 covers 15 residues. CDR3: CASRTGGRGIDTQYF. DNA for the CDR3: TGTGCCAGCAGGACAGGGGGCCGAGGGATTGATACGCAGTATTTT.

The chain combines TRBV2 with TRBJ2-1; D gene uncertain. The CDR3 is 13 residues long. The germline gives CDR1 SNHLY, CDR2 FYNNEI. V shed 7 bases and J shed 7 bases, with 14 bases lying between them. The CDR3 reads CASKLSYSNEQFF. The CDR3 bases are TGTGCCAGCAAATTGAGTTACAGTAATGAGCAGTTCTTC.

The chain employs TRBV7-2 and TRBJ1-2, with no clear D. The CDR3 loop spans 14 amino acids. Germline V CDR1 and CDR2: SGHTA, FQGNSA. V was pared by 1 base and J by 8 bases, with 14 bases between. The CDR3, as DNA: TGTGCCAGCAGCTTAGTGATCCAAAAGAGGGGCTACACCTTC. Protein sequence: CASSLVIQKRGYTF.

J is TRBJ1-2 and V is TRBV6-4; TRBD1 agrees at 7 bases. The CDR3 runs 16 residues. Per germline, CDR1 MRHNA and CDR2 SNTAGT. V was pared by 0 bases and J by 4 bases, with 8 bases of the junction left unmatched. The CDR3 nucleotides read TGTGCCAGCAGTGACTCGGGTCTCGGGACAGTCTATGGCTACACCTTC. Amino acids: CASSDSGLGTVYGYTF.

This clone was observed once. The V gene is TRBV19, the J gene TRBJ2-1, with TRBD2 as a possible D gene (6 bases). With 1 base removed from V and 2 bases from J, the gap between germline ends came to 9 bases. The CDR3 covers 15 residues. Germline CDR1 is LNHDA and CDR2 is SQIVND (reference sequence). CDR3 in amino acids: CASSIGGAAYNEQFF. For the CDR3, the DNA is TGTGCCAGTAGTATAGGCGGGGCCGCCTACAATGAGCAGTTCTTC. The entire variable domain, with the rest obtained from reference TRBV19 and TRBJ2-1, is as follows: DGGITQSPKYLFRKEGQNVTLSCEQNLNHDAMYWYRQDPGQGLRLIYYSQIVNDFQKGDIAEGYSVSREKKESFPLTVTSAQKNPTAFYLCASSIGGAAYNEQFFGPGTRLTVL.

This clone was seen more than once but under ten times. This chain links TRBV9 with TRBJ2-5; possible D gene TRBD2, 5 bases. V lost 4 bases and J lost 5, with 15 bases in between. This CDR3 has 14 amino acids. Germline CDR1 SGDLS, CDR2 YYNGEE. Here the CDR3 reads CASSSEDSKETQYF. In nucleotides, the CDR3 is TGTGCCAGCAGCTCCGAGGACTCAAAGGAGACCCAGTACTTC. Full variable domain (rest looked up from reference TRBV9 and TRBJ2-5): DSGVTQTPKHLITATGQRVTLRCSPRSGDLSVYWYQQSLDQGLQFLIQYYNGEERAKGNILERFSAQQFPDLHSELNLSSLELGDSALYFCASSSEDSKETQYFGPGTRLLVL.

The V gene is TRBV5-1, the J gene TRBJ2-2, with 12 positions matching TRBD2. The V and J ends lost 7 bases and 7 bases, in that order; junction bases with no gene match: 8. The CDR3 sequence is 15 residues long. Per germline, CDR1 SGHRS and CDR2 YFSETQ. The CDR3 spells CASGRLAGADGELFF. CDR3 in DNA: TGCGCCAGCGGGAGACTAGCGGGAGCTGACGGGGAGCTGTTTTTT.

The rearrangement uses TRBV5-1 and TRBJ1-1; TRBD1 matches 8 bases. Trimming took 0 bases from V and 8 from J; bases not matched to a gene: 3. CDR1 and CDR2 from the germline V gene are SGHRS and YFSETQ. The CDR3 sequence is 13 residues long. CDR3 in DNA: TGCGCCAGCAGCTTGGTGCGACAGGGGGAAGCTTTCTTT. Translating gives CASSLVRQGEAFF.

The V and J genes are TRBV6-1 and TRBJ1-6; TRBD1 agrees at 7 bases. This CDR3 has 15 residues. Looked up from germline, CDR1 is MNHNS and CDR2 is SASEGT. After removal of 2 bases from V and 9 bases from J, the junction contained 7 bases not matched to a gene. CDR3 DNA: TGTGCCAGCAGTGAATGGAACAGGGGAGGTTCACCCCTCCACTTT. This sequence encodes CASSEWNRGGSPLHF.

The chain is built from TRBV9 and TRBJ2-3; 9 nucleotides match TRBD1. Germline V lookup: CDR1 SGDLS, CDR2 YYNGEE. Germline trimming cut 7 bases from V and 2 bases from J; bases unmatched to any gene: 5. This CDR3 region has 14 residues. CDR3 residues: CASGRDRATDTQYF. The CDR3 DNA is TGTGCCAGCGGCCGGGACAGGGCCACAGATACGCAGTATTTT.

The CDR3 is CASSYQAGGGETQYF. The CDR3 nucleotides are TGTGCCAGCAGTTATCAAGCGGGAGGAGGAGAGACCCAGTACTTC. The chain couples TRBV27 to TRBJ2-5; 9 bases map to TRBD2. V was clipped by 4 bases and J by 4 bases; unmatched bases: 7. The CDR3 covers 15 residues. The germline V gene has CDR1 MNHEY and CDR2 SMNVEV (reference sequence).

This clone was seen only once. This rearrangement joins TRBV7-2 to TRBJ1-2; D may be TRBD1 (6 bases). Trimming removed 5 bases from V and 3 bases from J, with 13 bases in between. In germline, CDR1 is SGHTA, CDR2 FQGNSA. The CDR3 has 14 residues. The DNA for the CDR3 is TGTGCCAGCAGCGCAGGGGTCCGCCACTATGGCTACACCTTC. Residues: CASSAGVRHYGYTF.

With respect to this clone: A read error may account for a junction end that differs from germline. The chain recombines TRBV7-7 with TRBJ2-3; 10 bases fit TRBD1. This CDR3 comprises 15 residues. CDR1 and CDR2 (germline): SSHAT, FNYEAQ (reference sequence). CDR3 region: CASSRGTGVTDTQYF. In nucleotides, the CDR3 is TGTGCTAGCAGCCGGGGGACAGGGGTCACAGATACGCAGTATTTT.

With regard to this clone: One junction end does not reproduce the germline sequence, and a read error may be involved. The gene calls are TRBV14 and TRBJ2-7; D perhaps matches TRBD1 (6 bases). Looked up from germline, CDR1 is SGHDN and CDR2 is FVKESK. This CDR3 is 11 amino acids long. CDR3 protein: CASSSNRVLHF. The DNA for the CDR3 is TGTGCCAGCAGCTCGAACAGGGTTCTACACTTC.

The chain links TRBV14 to TRBJ2-1, with D possibly being TRBD1 (5 bases). V was cut by 4 bases and J by 3 bases, with 10 bases left in between. CDR1 is SGHDN and CDR2 is FVKESK in the germline V gene. This CDR3 region has 14 residues. For the CDR3, the DNA is TGTGCCAGCAGCCTAAGGGGCGTCTACAATGAGCAGTTCTTC. It encodes CASSLRGVYNEQFF.

The CDR3 reads CAWSSASGRSTDTQYF. CDR3 DNA sequence: TGTGCCTGGAGTTCTGCTAGCGGTAGAAGCACAGATACGCAGTATTTT. The chain is built from TRBV30 and TRBJ2-3; 7 nucleotides agree with TRBD2. This CDR3 spans 16 amino acids. The germline V gene encodes CDR1 GTSNPN and CDR2 SVGIG (reference sequence). Trimming took 2 bases from V and 0 from J; bases not matched to a gene: 8.

This clone was seen a single time. The chain uses TRBV4-1 and TRBJ2-1; 8 bases line up with TRBD2. CDR3 length equals 17 residues. After removal of 3 bases from V and 3 bases from J, the junction contained 10 bases not matched to a gene. CDR1 and CDR2 (germline): MGHRA, YSYEKL. CDR3 bases: TGCGCCAGCAGCCACCGATTAAGCGGGAGAATCTACAATGAGCAGTTCTTC. It is translated as CASSHRLSGRIYNEQFF.

The chain has TRBV3-1 (or the pseudogene TRBV3-2) and TRBJ2-1; 7 nucleotides agree with TRBD2. The trim removed 11 bases at V and 6 bases at J, leaving 10 bases unmatched. CDR1 and CDR2 (germline): LGHDT, YNNKEL (reference sequence). This CDR3 is 13 amino acids long. The CDR3 DNA reads as TGTGCCGTCCGGGACTACTATTCCAATGAGCAGTTCTTC. As protein: CAVRDYYSNEQFF.